Following are 24 T cell receptor beta chains from one sample sequenced in a study of blood T cells in healthy people across ages. With a J-beta primer mix and a sample-barcoded 5' primer, a second PCR ran roughly 6 to 11 cycles. TCRdb independently ran MiXCR on the 5' RACE reads; one entry per CDR3 protein. The sample contains around 1,000,000 distinct CDR3 sequences, roughly 24% of which appear only once. The sample was also reused in another study, on T cells of mothers and their children.

What was sequenced was blood. All receptors come from a girl aged 2-15 years in good health.

The chain links TRBV24-1 to TRBJ1-5; no definite D call. Germline V lookup: CDR1 KGHDR, CDR2 SFDVKD. V shed 9 bases and J shed 4 bases, with 12 bases lying between them. This CDR3 has 13 residues. CDR3 in amino acids: CATVEGPNQPQHF. Here the CDR3 DNA reads TGTGCCACCGTAGAGGGCCCGAATCAGCCCCAGCATTTT.

This sequence joins TRBV6-2 or TRBV6-3 and TRBJ2-5; 9 bases agree with TRBD2. Germline-derived CDR1 and CDR2 are MNHEY and SVGEGT. This CDR3 spans 16 amino acids. Trimming cost V 6 bases and J 5 bases; bases outside gene matches: 13. CDR3 sequence reads: CASSRGIAGVGETQYF. Here the CDR3 DNA reads TGTGCCAGCAGCCGCGGAATAGCGGGAGTAGGCGAGACCCAGTACTTC.

This clonotype was observed a few times. V gene TRBV12-3 or TRBV12-4 combines with J gene TRBJ1-2; D remains unclear. The CDR3 consists of 14 residues. Between the trimmed V and J ends, which lost 3 bases and 2 bases, there was a span of 10 bases. The CDR3 here is CASSLSPTNYGYTF. The CDR3 coding sequence is TGTGCCAGCAGTTTGTCCCCTACAAACTATGGCTACACCTTC.

The gene calls are TRBV12-3 or TRBV12-4 and TRBJ2-7; D may correspond to TRBD1 or TRBD2 (5 bases each). The CDR3 runs to 11 residues. V was cut by 5 bases and J by 10 bases, with 12 bases left in between. The CDR3 nucleotides are TGTGCCAGCAGTAGGGACGGCACCCAGTACTTC. It codes for CASSRDGTQYF.

There are a few counts of this clonotype. J is TRBJ2-7 and V is TRBV7-3; tentative D call: TRBD1 (5 bases). The germline V gene encodes CDR1 SGHTA and CDR2 FQGTGA. The CDR3 extends over 13 amino acids. Deletions cut 5 bases from V and 2 bases from J, with 10 bases between. The CDR3 spells CASSLDTAYEQYF. Written as DNA, the CDR3 is TGTGCCAGCAGCCTGGACACTGCCTACGAGCAGTACTTC.

This clonotype was counted only a few times. The chain is built from TRBV4-1 and TRBJ2-1, with 8 bases identical to TRBD2. This CDR3 spans 14 amino acids. Unmatched junction bases numbered 7, after V lost 6 bases and J lost 6 bases. Looked up from germline, CDR1 is MGHRA and CDR2 is YSYEKL. The CDR3 reads CASSISSGSNEQFF. For the CDR3, the DNA is TGCGCCAGCAGTATCAGCAGCGGGAGCAATGAGCAGTTCTTC.

This clonotype showed up just a few times. The V and J genes are TRBV27 and TRBJ2-7; D assignment may be TRBD1 or TRBD2 (7 bases each). V was trimmed by 5 bases and J by 7 bases, leaving 24 bases between them. Germline V CDR1 and CDR2: MNHEY, SMNVEV (reference sequence). This CDR3 has 16 amino acids. CDR3 sequence (DNA): TGTGCCAGCAGTCTCCTCGCGGAGACAGGGAGGGAAGAGCAGTACTTC. Amino acids: CASSLLAETGREEQYF.

This clonotype was counted only a few times. The rearrangement joins TRBV20-1 to TRBJ2-7; TRBD2 matches 10 bases. Germline trimming cut 0 bases from V and 0 bases from J; bases unmatched to any gene: 8. Germline V lookup: CDR1 DFQATT, CDR2 SNEGSKA (reference sequence). The length of the CDR3 is 17 residues. The CDR3 DNA follows: TGCAGTGCTAGAGACCCTAGACTAGCGGGTTTCTCCTACGAGCAGTACTTC. It codes for CSARDPRLAGFSYEQYF.

The chain combines TRBV7-9 with TRBJ2-7; 7 bases are shared with TRBD2. The CDR3 extends over 15 amino acids. Germline V gene lookup returns CDR1 SEHNR and CDR2 FQNEAQ (reference sequence). Trimming at V came to 5 bases and at J to 2 bases, leaving 9 bases not matched to a gene. CDR3 coding DNA: TGTGCCAGCAGCGGGGACTACGCAATAACCTACGAGCAGTACTTC. The encoded protein is CASSGDYAITYEQYF.

DNA of the CDR3: TGTGCCACCAGTGATATAAGCTATGGCTACACCTTC. This encodes CATSDISYGYTF. The chain uses TRBV24-1 and TRBJ1-2; no reliable D call. The CDR3 runs to 12 residues. Germline CDR1 is KGHDR and CDR2 is SFDVKD. Trimming cost V 3 bases and J 4 bases, with 5 bases left between them.

This chain joins TRBV5-1 and TRBJ1-1; no reliable D call. Looked up from germline, CDR1 is SGHRS and CDR2 is YFSETQ. This CDR3 spans 13 amino acids. Deletions cut 4 bases from V and 0 bases from J, with 7 bases between. CDR3 DNA sequence: TGCGCCAGCAGCAGGGTCGTGAACACTGAAGCTTTCTTT. Translation: CASSRVVNTEAFF.

The chain is built from TRBV7-9 and TRBJ2-1; TRBD1 agrees at 10 bases. Germline assignment: CDR1 SEHNR and CDR2 FQNEAQ (reference sequence). The J segment lost 7 bases and the V segment lost 1 base, leaving 4 bases of the junction unmatched. The CDR3 contains 15 residues. The DNA for the CDR3 is TGTGCCAGCAGCTTAGTCGGACAGGGGGTTAATGAGCAGTTCTTC. The encoded protein is CASSLVGQGVNEQFF.

The CDR3 is CASSQTPGSYGYTF. DNA for the CDR3: TGCGCCAGCAGCCAGACTCCGGGGAGTTATGGCTACACCTTC. This sequence joins TRBV4-1 and TRBJ1-2; D remains unclear. The germline gives CDR1 MGHRA, CDR2 YSYEKL. Trimming took 3 bases from V and 5 from J, leaving 13 bases between them. This CDR3 contains 14 residues.

This clonotype was seen more than once but under ten times. V is TRBV7-9 and J is TRBJ1-3; possible D gene TRBD1, 5 bases. Trimming took 5 bases from V and 3 from J, leaving 14 bases between them. The germline V gene has CDR1 SEHNR and CDR2 FQNEAQ (reference sequence). This CDR3 is 15 amino acids long. The CDR3 DNA reads TGTGCCAGCAGCCACCTATTAGACAGTGGAAACACCATATATTTT. This translates into CASSHLLDSGNTIYF.

To note about this clonotype: Since the CDR3 does not end with the conserved phenylalanine or tryptophan, this likely comes from a read error. V gene TRBV7-3 combines with J gene TRBJ1-6; D is unresolved. The CDR3 runs 14 residues. Per germline, CDR1 SGHTA and CDR2 FQGTGA. The ends were cut back, 2 bases at V and 8 bases at J, with 10 bases in the middle. The CDR3 spells CASSLQRTDSPLHI. CDR3 bases: TGTGCCAGCAGCTTACAACGTACAGATTCACCCCTCCACATT.

The genes are TRBV27 and TRBJ2-5; D gene ambiguous. Trimming removed 5 bases from V and 0 bases from J, with 13 bases in between. CDR1 MNHEY and CDR2 SMNVEV come from the germline V gene (reference sequence). The length of the CDR3 is 15 residues. The CDR3 DNA reads as TGTGCCAGCAGTCCACTCGGGTTACACCAAGAGACCCAGTACTTC. It yields the protein CASSPLGLHQETQYF.

This clonotype was detected only a few times. The J gene is TRBJ2-4, the V gene TRBV7-9; possible D gene TRBD2, 6 bases. This CDR3 contains 11 residues. Germline CDR1 reads SEHNR; CDR2 reads FQNEAQ (reference sequence). The germline V and J ends were trimmed by 6 bases and 7 bases, with 7 bases remaining between them. The CDR3 DNA sequence: TGTGCCAGCAGTGCGGGGAACATTCAGTACTTC. It specifies CASSAGNIQYF.

This chain links TRBV5-1 with TRBJ2-7; D is possibly TRBD1 or TRBD2 (6 bases each). The V end was cut by 4 bases, the J end by 3 bases, with 11 bases between. CDR3 length: 13 residues. The germline V gene has CDR1 SGHRS and CDR2 YFSETQ. CDR3 region: CASSIQGGYEQYF. The CDR3 DNA follows: TGCGCCAGCAGCATACAGGGAGGCTACGAGCAGTACTTC.

This clonotype was found a few times. This chain joins TRBV5-8 and TRBJ1-1; D might be TRBD1 (5 bases). V was shortened by 0 bases and J by 6 bases, with 15 bases between the two germline ends. The CDR3 totals 15 residues. The germline V gene encodes CDR1 SGHTS and CDR2 YDEGEE. The CDR3 coding sequence is TGTGCCAGCAGCTTGGTGGTATTGTGGGGCGCTGAAGCTTTCTTT. As protein: CASSLVVLWGAEAFF.

This clonotype was detected only a few times. This chain uses TRBV5-1 with TRBJ2-7; the match to TRBD1 covers 7 bases. The CDR3 extends over 14 amino acids. V trimming: 7 bases; J trimming: 5 bases; junction bases outside the gene matches: 12. The V gene's germline CDR1 is SGHRS and CDR2 YFSETQ. Here the CDR3 reads CASRLGQGVNEQYF. For the CDR3, the DNA is TGCGCCAGCCGCCTTGGGCAGGGGGTCAACGAGCAGTACTTC.

This clonotype was observed a few times. V usage is TRBV12-3 or TRBV12-4 and J usage is TRBJ1-5, with 7 bases lining up with TRBD1. This CDR3 comprises 14 residues. J was trimmed by 10 bases and V by 6 bases; bases with no gene match: 12. The CDR3: CASSDEGGDFPQHF. In DNA, the CDR3 is TGTGCCAGCAGCGACGAAGGGGGCGACTTTCCCCAGCATTTT.

This clonotype appeared many times. Compared with germline, one end of the junction differs, possibly owing to a read error. V is TRBV5-1 and J is TRBJ2-5; D possibly uses TRBD1 or TRBD2 (6 bases each). Per germline, CDR1 SGHRS and CDR2 YFSETQ. The length of the CDR3 is 13 residues. The DNA for the CDR3 is TGTGCCAGCAGTCCGGGGGCTGTGGAGACCCAGTACTTC. It encodes CASSPGAVETQYF. Together with reference TRBV5-1 and TRBJ2-5, the CDR3 gives the full variable domain: KAGVTQTPRYLIKTRGQQVTLSCSPISGHRSVSWYQQTPGQGLQFLFEYFSETQRNKGNFPGRFSGRQFSNSRSEMNVSTLELGDSALYLCASSPGAVETQYFGPGTRLLVL.

This clonotype was counted only a few times. This chain joins TRBV29-1 and TRBJ2-3; 9 positions match TRBD2. The CDR3 totals 13 residues. Germline CDR1 reads SQVTM; CDR2 reads ANQGSEA. J gave up 4 bases and V 8 bases, and 7 bases lay outside the gene matches. The CDR3 nucleotides read TGCAGCTTCGGGACTAGCTGGGCAGATACGCAGTATTTT. This encodes CSFGTSWADTQYF.

This clonotype was seen a few times. This chain joins TRBV25-1 and TRBJ2-3; 7 nucleotides align to TRBD2. J was trimmed by 2 bases and V by 2 bases; bases with no gene match: 13. Per the germline V gene, CDR1 is MGHDK and CDR2 is SYGVNS. CDR3 size: 18 residues. The CDR3 nucleotides read TGTGCCAGCAGTGAAGAGAGGCGGGTAGCGGGTTCCACAGATACGCAGTATTTT. Translating gives CASSEERRVAGSTDTQYF.